The clone carrying this TCR beta chain was recorded once. Sequenced by immunoSEQ multiplex PCR; TCRdb stores in-frame clones only, minus some. In the table there are about 50,000 clones, approximately 89% of which are singletons. This sample was taken from a study of glioma-infiltrating T cells after dendritic cell vaccination. Regarding time point: after dendritic cell vaccination, including at tumor progression/relapse. V trimming: 3 bases; J trimming: 4 bases; junction bases outside the gene matches: 11. The CDR3 is 16 amino acids. Germline V gene data show CDR1 as SGHRS and CDR2 as YFSETQ. The source is a human donor with glioblastoma. The V and J genes are TRBV5-1 and TRBJ1-2, with 8 positions matching TRBD1. Sequencing was performed on blood, taken after dendritic cell vaccination. Here the CDR3 reads CASSSTATGTGYGYTF. The CDR3 nucleotides read TGCGCCAGCAGCTCAACGGCTACCGGGACAGGCTATGGCTACACCTTC.